A selection of T cell receptor beta chains follows, all from one sample in a study of T cell changes during pregnancy in multiple sclerosis. Clones were read by immunoSEQ multiplex PCR, and TCRdb kept only the in-frame ones, dropping some. The profile shows fewer than 30,000 clones, around nine tenths of them singletons. The sequencing used CD8+ T cells from peripheral blood mononuclear cells, collected in the third trimester of pregnancy. The receptors were sampled from a female donor in good health, enrolled as a control in a pregnancy study. CDR3s include the opening cysteine and the closing phenylalanine or tryptophan. D genes are given only for firm matches. Only some rows state a clone size, as once, few, many or a class for expanded clones.

length	D	size	V	J	CDR3	DNA
15	-	-	TRBV7-9	TRBJ2-2	CASSLLGPNTGELFF	TGTGCCAGCAGCCTACTTGGGCCGAACACCGGGGAGCTGTTTTTT
15	TRBD1	-	TRBV27	TRBJ1-2	CASSLEQGLGYGYTF	TGTGCCAGCAGTTTAGAACAGGGGCTAGGCTATGGCTACACCTTC
13	TRBD2	once	TRBV15	TRBJ2-3	CATSRRRGGTQYF	TGTGCCACCAGCAGACGCCGGGGGGGAACGCAGTATTTT
13	-	-	TRBV27	TRBJ1-2	CASRGTLNYGYTF	TGTGCCAGCAGAGGGACACTGAACTATGGCTACACCTTC
14	TRBD1	once	TRBV27	TRBJ1-5	CASSTDRENQPQHF	TGTGCCAGCAGCACGGACAGGGAAAATCAGCCCCAGCATTTT
14	-	-	TRBV27	TRBJ1-5	CASSLFSGRQPQHF	TGTGCCAGCAGTTTGTTTTCAGGGAGGCAGCCCCAGCATTTT
16	-	-	TRBV7-9	TRBJ1-3	CASSQAGDWTGNTIYF	TGTGCCAGCAGCCAAGCGGGGGATTGGACTGGAAACACCATATATTTT
14	TRBD2	-	TRBV27	TRBJ2-1	CASISPGGHNEQFF	TGTGCCAGCATCTCGCCGGGGGGTCACAATGAGCAGTTCTTC
13	TRBD1	-	TRBV19	TRBJ1-1	CASTDRVLTGAFF	TGTGCCAGTACCGACAGGGTCCTTACAGGTGCTTTCTTT
13	TRBD2	-	TRBV28	TRBJ2-1	CASTDAGGVEQFF	TGTGCCAGCACCGATGCGGGAGGGGTTGAGCAGTTCTTC
13	-	few	TRBV27	TRBJ1-1	CASSINRVTEAFF	TGTGCCAGCAGTATCAACAGGGTGACTGAAGCTTTCTTT
16	-	-	TRBV9	TRBJ2-3	CASSVEGGGGTDTQYF	TGTGCCAGCAGCGTAGAGGGAGGCGGGGGCACAGATACGCAGTATTTT
14	-	-	TRBV30	TRBJ1-5	CAWSAGSSNQPQHF	TGTGCCTGGAGTGCAGGCAGTAGTAATCAGCCCCAGCATTTT
16	TRBD2	-	TRBV7-9	TRBJ2-1	CASSPGASGGVNEQFF	TGTGCCAGCAGCCCGGGGGCTAGCGGGGGGGTGAATGAGCAGTTCTTC
10	-	-	TRBV29-1	TRBJ2-2	CSVYTGELFF	TGCAGCGTTTATACAGGGGAGCTGTTTTTT
13	-	-	TRBV2	TRBJ1-1	CASSQAEGTEAFF	TGTGCCAGCAGTCAGGCGGAGGGCACTGAAGCTTTCTTT
16	-	-	TRBV19	TRBJ1-1	CASSLPRGEGFTEAFF	TGTGCCAGTAGTCTCCCTCGCGGGGAGGGTTTCACTGAAGCTTTCTTT
14	TRBD1	-	TRBV28	TRBJ2-7	CASSLPGTGVEQYF	TGTGCCAGCAGTTTACCCGGGACAGGGGTAGAGCAGTACTTC
11	-	-	TRBV20-1	TRBJ1-1	CSITLNTEAFF	TGCAGTATCACACTGAACACTGAAGCTTTCTTT
12	-	-	TRBV30	TRBJ1-1	CAWCWGNTEAFF	TGTGCCTGGTGTTGGGGCAACACTGAAGCTTTCTTT
16	-	-	TRBV7-2	TRBJ2-3	CASSPRTRPSTDTQYF	TGTGCCAGCAGCCCCCGGACTCGCCCTAGCACAGATACGCAGTATTTT
12	-	-	TRBV5-4	TRBJ2-7	CASSRLEVEQYF	TGTGCCAGCAGCCGCCTTGAGGTCGAGCAGTACTTC
13	-	-	TRBV29-1	TRBJ2-1	CSVEQGRVNEQFF	TGCAGCGTTGAGCAGGGGAGAGTAAATGAGCAGTTCTTC
14	-	once	TRBV19	TRBJ1-1	CASSIISSSPEAFF	TGTGCCAGTAGTATAATTTCGAGCTCCCCTGAAGCTTTCTTT
17	TRBD1	-	TRBV6-1	TRBJ2-7	CASSERTTGPLSYEQYF	TGTGCCAGCAGTGAACGGACGACAGGGCCCCTCTCCTACGAGCAGTACTTC
12	-	-	TRBV6-5	TRBJ2-7	CASSTSGYEQYF	TGTGCCAGCAGCACTTCAGGGTACGAGCAGTACTTC
14	-	few	TRBV30	TRBJ1-1	CAWRTIQGTTEAFF	TGTGCCTGGAGAACCATACAGGGTACCACTGAAGCTTTCTTT
13	-	-	TRBV28	TRBJ1-4	CASSSQNPGKLFF	TGTGCCAGCAGTTCCCAAAACCCCGGAAAACTGTTTTTT
15	TRBD1	-	TRBV11-2	TRBJ1-1	CASSLTGGLVTEAFF	TGTGCCAGCAGCCTGACAGGGGGTTTGGTCACTGAAGCTTTCTTT
16	-	-	TRBV7-9	TRBJ1-2	CASSLPLRQGNYGYTF	TGTGCCAGCAGCTTACCACTCCGCCAGGGGAACTATGGCTACACCTTC
15	-	-	TRBV4-1	TRBJ1-4	CASSQTDSSHEKLFF	TGCGCCAGCAGCCAAACGGACAGCTCACATGAAAAACTGTTTTTT
13	-	-	TRBV27	TRBJ2-7	CASRQGVNYEQYF	TGTGCCAGCAGGCAAGGGGTGAACTACGAGCAGTACTTC
14	-	-	TRBV25-1	TRBJ1-1	CASSEWEANTEAFF	TGTGCCAGCAGTGAATGGGAGGCGAACACTGAAGCTTTCTTT
16	-	-	TRBV6-5	TRBJ2-7	CASSSQGLGLGYEQYF	TGTGCCAGCAGTTCCCAGGGCCTTGGGTTGGGCTACGAGCAGTACTTC
12	-	-	TRBV18	TRBJ2-3	CASSPNSDTQYF	TGTGCCAGCTCACCCAATTCCGATACGCAGTATTTT
13	-	-	TRBV7-9	TRBJ1-1	CASSFQGGTEAFF	TGTGCCAGCAGCTTTCAGGGAGGCACTGAAGCTTTCTTT
15	-	-	TRBV5-1	TRBJ1-4	CASSLAWGGDEKLFF	TGCGCCAGCAGCTTGGCCTGGGGCGGCGATGAAAAACTGTTTTTT
14	-	few	TRBV7-9	TRBJ2-7	CASSLAGTVYEQYF	TGTGCCAGCAGCTTAGCGGGGACTGTCTACGAGCAGTACTTC
14	-	-	TRBV6-4	TRBJ2-3	CASSEGGGTDTQYF	TGTGCCAGCAGTGAAGGGGGAGGGACAGATACGCAGTATTTT
13	-	-	TRBV19	TRBJ2-2	CASSRAVTGELFF	TGTGCCAGTAGTAGGGCTGTCACCGGGGAGCTGTTTTTT
14	-	-	TRBV27	TRBJ2-1	CASSTGGSYNEQFF	TGTGCCAGCAGCACCGGGGGTTCCTACAATGAGCAGTTCTTC
15	TRBD2	-	TRBV27	TRBJ2-3	CASSLPGGGGDTQYF	TGTGCCAGCAGTTTACCGGGCGGGGGGGGAGATACGCAGTATTTT
19	TRBD1	-	TRBV23-1	TRBJ1-2	CASSPKLNRGTAGGYGYTF	TGCGCCAGCAGCCCCAAACTCAACAGGGGGACAGCGGGGGGCTATGGCTACACCTTC
15	TRBD2	-	TRBV2	TRBJ2-5	CAQRATSGIQETQYF	TGTGCTCAGCGTGCGACTAGCGGGATCCAAGAGACCCAGTACTTC
15	TRBD1	-	TRBV7-6	TRBJ2-2	CASSSGTGFTGELFF	TGTGCCAGCAGCTCCGGGACAGGGTTCACCGGGGAGCTGTTTTTT
14	-	-	TRBV6-5	TRBJ1-2	CASSSSNYLYGYTF	TGTGCCAGCAGTTCCTCCAATTACTTGTATGGCTACACCTTC
13	TRBD2	-	TRBV5-6	TRBJ2-7	CASTPGGGYEQYF	TGTGCCAGCACCCCCGGGGGGGGCTACGAGCAGTACTTC
17	TRBD2	-	TRBV7-8	TRBJ2-7	CASTKGVAGGILDEQYF	TGTGCCAGTACAAAAGGGGTAGCGGGAGGGATATTGGACGAGCAGTACTTC
15	-	-	TRBV5-6	TRBJ2-1	CASSLGDIPYNEQFF	TGTGCCAGCAGCTTGGGGGACATTCCCTACAATGAGCAGTTCTTC
14	TRBD1	-	TRBV5-6	TRBJ1-4	CASNQQGSDEKLFF	TGTGCCAGCAACCAACAGGGGTCTGACGAAAAACTGTTTTTT
15	TRBD2	-	TRBV19	TRBJ2-3	CASTSLAGGPNTQYF	TGTGCCAGTACCTCTCTAGCGGGGGGGCCCAATACGCAGTATTTT
14	TRBD2	-	TRBV28	TRBJ2-7	CASSISGSGSEQYF	TGTGCCAGCAGCATAAGCGGGAGCGGGAGCGAGCAGTACTTC
14	TRBD2	once	TRBV19	TRBJ2-1	CASSLAGRYNEQFF	TGTGCCAGTAGCCTAGCGGGACGATACAATGAGCAGTTCTTC
14	-	-	TRBV28	TRBJ2-1	CASRGTAIVNEQFF	TGTGCCAGCAGAGGGACTGCGATAGTCAATGAGCAGTTCTTC
16	TRBD1	-	TRBV11-2	TRBJ1-6	CASSSTGGSDNSPLHF	TGTGCCAGCAGCTCGACAGGGGGCTCGGATAATTCACCCCTCCACTTT
15	-	-	TRBV11-2	TRBJ2-7	CASSLGREQLYEQYF	TGTGCCAGCAGCTTAGGCAGGGAACAACTATACGAGCAGTACTTC
14	TRBD2	-	TRBV6-1	TRBJ2-1	CASSRTSEYNEQFF	TGTGCCAGCAGCCGGACTAGCGAGTACAATGAGCAGTTCTTC